The table lists the clone carrying this TCR beta chain with a count of one. The antigen remains unidentified. The data were obtained in a study of T cell responses to AZD1222 COVID-19 vaccine. The table came from immunoSEQ multiplex PCR; TCRdb's copy has only in-frame clones and leaves some out. Of about 270,000 clones detected, around 92% appear once; the ten largest clones hold around 0.6%. Study findings and constraints: Baseline seropositivity characterized only a handful of AZD1222 recipients. Nearly half of unique spike-specific TCRs reportedly avoided B.1.351 and B.1.1.7 mutated regions. Clonal diversity was possibly underestimated, and the donors were mostly white British, with more females. After two AZD1222 doses, spike-specific TCR breadth and depth rose versus day 0.

The receptor's source is an adult who received the AZD1222 COVID-19 vaccine. The source was peripheral blood, collected 28 days after the second AZD1222 dose.

The CDR3 DNA is TGTGCCAGCAGCCCTGCGCTTGTCAGCTCCTACGAGCAGTACTTC. The encoded protein is CASSPALVSSYEQYF. This chain joins TRBV7-2 and TRBJ2-7; D unresolved. This CDR3 has 15 amino acids. The germline gives CDR1 SGHTA, CDR2 FQGNSA. V lost 5 bases to trimming and J lost 0 bases, with 14 bases between them.